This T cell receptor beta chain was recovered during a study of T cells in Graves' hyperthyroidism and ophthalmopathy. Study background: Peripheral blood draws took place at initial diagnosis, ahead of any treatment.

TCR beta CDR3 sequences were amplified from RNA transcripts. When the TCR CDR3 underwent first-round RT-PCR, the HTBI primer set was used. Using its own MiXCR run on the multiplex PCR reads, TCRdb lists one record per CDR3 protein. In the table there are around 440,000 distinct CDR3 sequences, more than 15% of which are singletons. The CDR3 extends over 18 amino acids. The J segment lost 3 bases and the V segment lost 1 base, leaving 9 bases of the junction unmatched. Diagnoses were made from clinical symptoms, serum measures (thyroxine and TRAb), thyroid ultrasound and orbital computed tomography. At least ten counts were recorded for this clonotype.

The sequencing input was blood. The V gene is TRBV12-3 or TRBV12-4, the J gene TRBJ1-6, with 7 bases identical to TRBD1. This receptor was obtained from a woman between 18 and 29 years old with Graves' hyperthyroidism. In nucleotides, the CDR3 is TGTGCCAGCAGTTTAGGACCAACAGGGGCCGGCTATAATTCACCCCTCCACTTT. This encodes CASSLGPTGAGYNSPLHF.